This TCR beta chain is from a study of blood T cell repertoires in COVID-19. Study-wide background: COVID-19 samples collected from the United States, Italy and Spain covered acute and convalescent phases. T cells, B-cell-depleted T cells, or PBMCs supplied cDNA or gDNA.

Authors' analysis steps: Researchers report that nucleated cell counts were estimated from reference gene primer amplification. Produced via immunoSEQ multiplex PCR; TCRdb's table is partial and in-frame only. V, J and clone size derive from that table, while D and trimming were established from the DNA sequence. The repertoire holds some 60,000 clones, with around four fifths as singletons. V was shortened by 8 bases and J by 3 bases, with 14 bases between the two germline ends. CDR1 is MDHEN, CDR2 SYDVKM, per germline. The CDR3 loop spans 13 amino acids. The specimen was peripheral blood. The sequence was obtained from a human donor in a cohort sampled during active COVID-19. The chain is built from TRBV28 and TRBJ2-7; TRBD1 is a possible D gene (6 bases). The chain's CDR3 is CASLPTGYYEQYF. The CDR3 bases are TGTGCCAGCCTGCCGACAGGTTACTACGAGCAGTACTTC.